This TCR beta chain stems from a study of blood T cell repertoires in COVID-19. The data were produced by immunoSEQ multiplex PCR, yet TCRdb's version contains in-frame clones alone and is incomplete. The profile covers some 310,000 clones, with 90% appearing a single time and 2.5% to 3.5% taken by the ten largest. V was shortened by 7 bases and J by 3 bases, with 15 bases between the two germline ends. CDR3 length: 14 residues. Germline V gives CDR1 MRHNA, CDR2 SNTAGT. The genes are TRBV6-4 and TRBJ1-1; D unresolved. The sequence was collected from a woman in her 30s with COVID-19, enrolled during active disease. Sequenced: peripheral blood. This CDR3 is CASNWAATDTEAFF. DNA of the CDR3: TGTGCCAGCAACTGGGCAGCAACGGACACTGAAGCTTTCTTT.